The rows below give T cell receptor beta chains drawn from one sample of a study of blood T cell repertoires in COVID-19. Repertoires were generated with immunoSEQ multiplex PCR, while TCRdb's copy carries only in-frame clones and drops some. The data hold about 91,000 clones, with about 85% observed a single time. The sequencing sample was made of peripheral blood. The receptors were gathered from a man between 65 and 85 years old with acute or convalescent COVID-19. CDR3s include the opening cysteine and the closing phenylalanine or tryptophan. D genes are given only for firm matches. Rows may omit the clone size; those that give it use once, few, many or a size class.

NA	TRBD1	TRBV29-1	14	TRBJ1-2	CSVEIQGANYGYTF	TGCAGCGTTGAAATTCAGGGGGCTAACTATGGCTACACCTTC
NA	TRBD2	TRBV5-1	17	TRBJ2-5	CASSLAQSRGDLWTQYF	TGCGCCAGCAGCTTGGCCCAATCGCGGGGGGACCTTTGGACCCAGTACTTC
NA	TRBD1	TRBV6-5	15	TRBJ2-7	CASNVGQALSYEQYF	TGTGCCAGCAACGTGGGACAGGCCCTCTCCTACGAGCAGTACTTC
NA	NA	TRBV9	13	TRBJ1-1	CASSYTGNTEAFF	TGTGCCAGCAGCTACACAGGGAACACTGAAGCTTTCTTT
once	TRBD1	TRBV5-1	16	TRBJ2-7	CASSSQDRGASYEQYF	TGCGCCAGCAGCTCCCAGGACAGGGGGGCCTCCTACGAGCAGTACTTC
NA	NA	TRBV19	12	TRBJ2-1	CASSLGDGEQFF	TGTGCCAGTAGCCTGGGCGATGGTGAGCAGTTCTTC
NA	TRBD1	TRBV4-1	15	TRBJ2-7	CASSQDSTGAYEQYF	TGCGCCAGCAGCCAAGATTCGACAGGGGCATACGAGCAGTACTTC
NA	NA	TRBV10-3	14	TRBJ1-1	CAISEDRKNTEAFF	TGTGCCATCAGTGAGGACAGGAAGAACACTGAAGCTTTCTTT
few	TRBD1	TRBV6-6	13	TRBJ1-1	CASGGQVNTEAFF	TGTGCCAGCGGTGGACAGGTGAACACTGAAGCTTTCTTT
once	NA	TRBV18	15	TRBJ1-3	CASSPSRESGNTIYF	TGTGCCAGCTCACCGTCCCGGGAGTCTGGAAACACCATATATTTT
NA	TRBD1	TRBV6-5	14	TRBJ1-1	CATDRGGGDTEAFF	TGTGCCACCGACAGGGGCGGGGGTGACACTGAAGCTTTCTTT
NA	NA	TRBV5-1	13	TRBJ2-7	CASSTDRIGEQYF	TGCGCCAGCAGCACCGACAGGATTGGGGAGCAGTACTTC
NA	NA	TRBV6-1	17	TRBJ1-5	CASSEPGGGNSNQPQHF	TGTGCCAGCAGTGAACCCGGGGGGGGAAATAGCAATCAGCCCCAGCATTTT
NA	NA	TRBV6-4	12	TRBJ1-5	CASSRAGQPQHF	TGTGCCAGCAGTCGGGCAGGGCAGCCCCAGCATTTT
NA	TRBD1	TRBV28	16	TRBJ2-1	CASTLNRDRVYNEQFF	TGTGCCAGCACCCTGAACCGGGACAGGGTCTACAATGAGCAGTTCTTC
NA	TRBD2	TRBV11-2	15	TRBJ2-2	CASSGTSGGTGELFF	TGTGCCAGCAGCGGGACTAGTGGGGGCACCGGGGAGCTGTTTTTT
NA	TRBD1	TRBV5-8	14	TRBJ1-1	CASSPLQGANEAFF	TGTGCCAGCAGCCCCCTCCAGGGGGCGAATGAAGCTTTCTTT
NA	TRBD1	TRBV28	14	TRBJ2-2	CASKRDRVTGELFF	TGTGCCAGCAAGCGGGACAGGGTCACCGGGGAGCTGTTTTTT
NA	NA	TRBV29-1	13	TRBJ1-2	CSVELRLNYGYTF	TGCAGCGTTGAGTTGAGGCTTAACTATGGCTACACCTTC
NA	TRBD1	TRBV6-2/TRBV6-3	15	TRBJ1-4	CASSRPGTGGEKLFF	TGTGCCAGCAGCCGACCCGGGACAGGGGGCGAAAAACTGTTTTTT
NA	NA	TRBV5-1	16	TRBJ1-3	CASSLGPGGTGNTIYF	TGCGCCAGCAGCTTGGGGCCCGGGGGGACTGGAAACACCATATATTTT
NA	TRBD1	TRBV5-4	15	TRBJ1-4	CASSLEGALREKLFF	TGTGCCAGCAGCTTGGAGGGGGCGTTACGTGAAAAACTGTTTTTT
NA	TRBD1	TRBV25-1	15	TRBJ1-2	CASSELWGGTDGYTF	TGTGCCAGCAGTGAATTATGGGGTGGGACAGATGGCTACACCTTC
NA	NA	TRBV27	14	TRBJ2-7	CASSSSGWDYEQYF	TGTGCCAGCAGTTCCTCGGGGTGGGACTACGAGCAGTACTTC
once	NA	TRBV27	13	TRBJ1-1	CASSFTANTEAFF	TGTGCCAGCAGTTTTACAGCGAACACTGAAGCTTTCTTT
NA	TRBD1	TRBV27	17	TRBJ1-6	CASSLFLQTGGQTPLHF	TGTGCCAGCAGTTTATTTTTGCAGACAGGGGGCCAGACACCCCTCCACTTT
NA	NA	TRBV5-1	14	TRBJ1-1	CASSLEQMNTEAFF	TGCGCCAGCAGCTTGGAACAGATGAACACTGAAGCTTTCTTT
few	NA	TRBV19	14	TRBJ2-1	CASSTRTTYNEQFF	TGTGCCAGTAGTACCCGGACTACGTACAATGAGCAGTTCTTC
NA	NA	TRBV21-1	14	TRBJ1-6	CATRVPGGNSPLHF	TGTGCCACCAGAGTGCCAGGGGGGAATTCACCCCTCCACTTT
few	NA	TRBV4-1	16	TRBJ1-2	CASSQAQGQITYGYTF	TGCGCCAGCAGCCAAGCTCAGGGACAAATAACCTATGGCTACACCTTC
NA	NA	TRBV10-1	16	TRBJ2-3	CASSESPSAATDTQYF	TGCGCCAGCAGTGAGTCTCCTAGCGCAGCAACAGATACGCAGTATTTT
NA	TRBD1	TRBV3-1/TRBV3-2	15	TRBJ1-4	CASSLRTGGYEKLFF	TGTGCCAGCAGCCTAAGGACAGGAGGTTATGAAAAACTGTTTTTT
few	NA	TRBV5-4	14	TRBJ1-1	CASSFQGTYTEAFF	TGTGCCAGCAGCTTTCAGGGGACGTACACTGAAGCTTTCTTT
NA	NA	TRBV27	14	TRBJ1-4	CASRLDVGVGKLFF	TGTGCCAGCAGACTCGACGTTGGAGTGGGAAAACTGTTTTTT
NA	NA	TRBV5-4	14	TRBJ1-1	CASSLAERLTEAFF	TGTGCCAGCAGCCTAGCCGAGAGGCTCACTGAAGCTTTCTTT
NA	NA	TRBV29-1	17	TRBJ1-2	CSVDLYRPLPTPSGYTF	TGCAGCGTTGATCTTTACAGGCCCCTTCCCACCCCCAGTGGCTACACCTTC
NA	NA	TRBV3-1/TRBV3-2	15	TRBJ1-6	CASSPPGSLNSPLHF	TGTGCCAGCAGCCCACCCGGGTCCCTGAATTCACCCCTCCACTTT
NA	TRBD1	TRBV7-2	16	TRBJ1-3	CASTRSGQGARNTIYF	TGTGCCAGCACCCGGTCTGGGCAGGGGGCTCGAAACACCATATATTTT
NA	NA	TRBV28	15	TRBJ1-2	CASSYEIEASYGYTF	TGTGCCAGCAGCTACGAGATCGAGGCTAGCTATGGCTACACCTTC
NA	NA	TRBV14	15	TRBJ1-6	CASSQGPVKNSPLHF	TGTGCCAGCAGCCAAGGGCCCGTAAAGAATTCACCCCTCCACTTT